This section outlines one T cell receptor beta chain sequence together with its context. The PCR was carried out with 60 Vbeta primers and 13 Jbeta primers. The table came from immunoSEQ multiplex PCR; TCRdb's copy has only in-frame clones and leaves some out. The data contain 200,000 or so clones, 80% to 85% of them seen just once; the ten biggest clones take up less than 3%. This sample stems from a study of cytomegalovirus exposure and HLA in healthy donors. Germline V gene sequence: CDR1 ENHRY, CDR2 SYGVKD. V gave up 3 bases and J gave up 0 bases, with 9 bases separating them. The CDR3 contains 15 residues.

The sample comprised PBMCs. This TCR was sampled from a woman between 40 and 50 years old in good health and CMV-seronegative. The V call is TRBV10-3, the J call TRBJ1-5; the D is unclear. CDR3 in DNA: TGTGCCATCAGTGAATTCGACTTTAGCAATCAGCCCCAGCATTTT. Its translation: CAISEFDFSNQPQHF.